The entry below describes one TCR beta chain. Its specific antigen is unknown. The input lacks base qualities; no much larger clone sits a single base away. Based on the germline V gene, the CDR1 and CDR2 sequences are SGHVS and FQNEAQ. V loses 4 bases, J loses 4 bases, and the germline ends lie 10 bases apart. The CDR3, from cysteine to phenylalanine, totals 13 residues. Just CDR3 DNA is preserved here, 39 bases in frame from base 1. TCR beta VDJ combination and CDR3 sequence profiling used genomic DNA as the template. An Illumina HiSeq 2000 was used for TCR repertoire sequencing. The authors processed their data as follows. Repertoires were assessed using TRBV/TRBJ rearrangement plots, CDR3 size and DJ length profiles, and Simpson's diversity index. Whichever DNA sequence was most abundant in the deep sequencing data was defined as the immunodominant clone. CDR3 amino acid sequences were screened for sharing across subjects and were compared with published repertoires and the VDJdb database. Using fastp at Q25 and MiXCR, TCRdb reprocessed the public reads and kept productive beta chains. Every entry covers one CDR3 protein and lists the most common genes and DNA from its rows. The V and J calls follow TCRdb's processing rather than the paper's. In this sample the table shows about 180,000 distinct CDR3 sequences, over 40% of which occur a single time. The leading ten clones occupy roughly 2% of the sample.

The sample comes from a study of CD8+CD57+ T cells in acquired aplastic anemia (dated by TCRdb to 2017 to 2018). General notes on the study: A mean of 3.2 ug of DNA, ranging from roughly 0.17 to 30 ug, was extracted from sorted CD4+ and CD8+ cells. CD8+CD57+ expansion was defined as frequency above the mean frequency observed in healthy subjects.

Broader findings and caveats from the paper: Around 30 CD8+ CDR3 sequences were found in both patients and controls but appeared to be highly expressed in patients and within the immunodominant clones of the patients. Patients and healthy controls showed no significant difference in CD8+ Simpson's diversity (P=0.060).

Expansion of CD8+CD57+ cells had been shown by flow cytometry in the patients chosen for sequencing. Severe acquired aplastic anemia was diagnosed in all patients according to International Study of Aplastic Anemia and Agranulocytosis and Camitta criteria. Patients had received no therapy at the time of blood sampling. The study deep-sequenced TCR repertoires of sorted CD4+ and CD8+ blood T cells from severe aplastic anemia patients and healthy subjects. In the USA, patient enrollment took place under clinicaltrials.gov protocols 00001620, 01623167, 00001397, 00071045, 00081523 and 00961064. Ficoll-Paque density gradient centrifugation was used to isolate peripheral blood mononuclear cells. Before DNA was extracted, CD4+ and CD8+ T cells were sorted using either FACS or magnetic beads.

Recombination joined TRBV7-8 with TRBJ2-5; the D gene is possibly TRBD1 or TRBD2, with 6 bases matching each. The sequencing sample was made of sorted CD4+, CD8+, or CD8+CD57+ T cells (not recorded which) from PBMCs. The receptor's source is a human donor with aplastic anemia. CDR3 sequence: CASSYRDSETQYF. The bases are TGTGCCAGCAGCTACAGGGACTCAGAGACCCAGTACTTC.